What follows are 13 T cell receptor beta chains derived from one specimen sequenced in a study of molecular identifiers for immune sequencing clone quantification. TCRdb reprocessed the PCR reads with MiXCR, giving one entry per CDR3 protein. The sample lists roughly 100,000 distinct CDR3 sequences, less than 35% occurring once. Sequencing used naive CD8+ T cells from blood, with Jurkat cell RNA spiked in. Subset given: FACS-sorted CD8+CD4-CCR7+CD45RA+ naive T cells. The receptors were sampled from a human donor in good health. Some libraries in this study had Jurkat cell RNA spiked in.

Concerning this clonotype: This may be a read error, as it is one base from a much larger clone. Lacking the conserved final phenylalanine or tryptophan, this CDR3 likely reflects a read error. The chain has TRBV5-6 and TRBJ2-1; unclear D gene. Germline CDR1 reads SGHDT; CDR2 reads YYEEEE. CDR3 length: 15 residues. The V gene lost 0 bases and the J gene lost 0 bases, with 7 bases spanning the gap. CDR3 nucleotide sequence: TGTGCCAGCAGCTTGGGACTCCCCTCCTACAATGAGCAGTTCTCC. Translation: CASSLGLPSYNEQFS.

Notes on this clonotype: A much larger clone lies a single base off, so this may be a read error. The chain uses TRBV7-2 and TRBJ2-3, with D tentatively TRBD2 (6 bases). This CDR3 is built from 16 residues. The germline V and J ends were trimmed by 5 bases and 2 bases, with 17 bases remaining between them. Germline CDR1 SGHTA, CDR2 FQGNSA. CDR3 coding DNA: TGTGCCAGCAGCCCCTGGGTTGGCGGGGTCACAGATACGCAGTATTTT. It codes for CASSPWVGGVTDTQYF. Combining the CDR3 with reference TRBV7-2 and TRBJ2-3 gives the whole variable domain GAGVSQSPSNKVTEKGKDVELRCDPISGHTALYWYRQSLGQGLEFLIYFQGNSAPDKSGLPSDRFSAERTGGSVSTLTIQRTQQEDSAVYLCASSPWVGGVTDTQYFGPGTRLTVL.

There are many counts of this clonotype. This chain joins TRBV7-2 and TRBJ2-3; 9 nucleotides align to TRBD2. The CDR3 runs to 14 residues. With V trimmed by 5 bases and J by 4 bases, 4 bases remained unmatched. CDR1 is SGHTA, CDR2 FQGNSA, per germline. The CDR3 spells CASSGTSSPDTQYF. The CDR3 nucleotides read TGTGCCAGCAGCGGGACTAGCTCCCCAGATACGCAGTATTTT.

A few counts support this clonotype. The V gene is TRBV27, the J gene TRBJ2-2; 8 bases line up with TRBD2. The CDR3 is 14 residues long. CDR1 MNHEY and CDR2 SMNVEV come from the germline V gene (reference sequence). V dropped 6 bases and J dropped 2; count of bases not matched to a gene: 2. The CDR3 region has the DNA TGTGCCAGCAGGGCGGGGGGTAACACCGGGGAGCTGTTTTTT. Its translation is CASRAGGNTGELFF.

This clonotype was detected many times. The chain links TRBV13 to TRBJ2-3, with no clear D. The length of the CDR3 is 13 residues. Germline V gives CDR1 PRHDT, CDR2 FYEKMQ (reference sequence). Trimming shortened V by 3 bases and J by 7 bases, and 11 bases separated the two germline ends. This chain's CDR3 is CASSFSTRNTQYF. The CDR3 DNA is TGTGCCAGCAGCTTTTCGACCCGGAATACGCAGTATTTT.

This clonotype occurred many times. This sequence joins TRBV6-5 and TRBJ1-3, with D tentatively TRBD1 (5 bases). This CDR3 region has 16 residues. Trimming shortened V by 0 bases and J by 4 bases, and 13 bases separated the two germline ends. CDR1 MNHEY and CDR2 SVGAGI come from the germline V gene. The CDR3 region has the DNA TGTGCCAGCAGTTACTCTTCAGGGCTGGAGGGAAACACCATATATTTT. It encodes CASSYSSGLEGNTIYF.

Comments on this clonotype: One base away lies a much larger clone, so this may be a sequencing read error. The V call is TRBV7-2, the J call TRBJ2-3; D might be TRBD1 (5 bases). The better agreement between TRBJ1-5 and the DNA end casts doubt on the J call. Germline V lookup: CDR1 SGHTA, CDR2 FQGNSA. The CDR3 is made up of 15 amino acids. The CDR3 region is CASRLGPGSTDTQHF. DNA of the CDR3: TGTGCCAGCAGACTGGGGCCCGGGAGCACAGATACGCAGCATTTT.

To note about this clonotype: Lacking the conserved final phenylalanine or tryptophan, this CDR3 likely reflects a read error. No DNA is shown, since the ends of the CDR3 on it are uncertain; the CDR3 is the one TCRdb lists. The CDR3 reads CASTDTDTGELII. The V call is TRBV6-2 or TRBV6-3, the J call TRBJ2-2. Per germline, CDR1 MNHEY and CDR2 SVGEGT. The length of the CDR3 is 13 amino acids, counting both ends.

CDR3 sequence (DNA): TGTGCCACCAGTAACAGGGGAAGCAATCAGCCCCAGCATTTT. This sequence encodes CATSNRGSNQPQHF. The V call is TRBV24-1, the J call TRBJ1-5; 7 nucleotides agree with TRBD1. The germline gives CDR1 KGHDR, CDR2 SFDVKD. The V segment lost 6 bases and the J segment 1 base; nucleotides outside the gene matches: 2. This CDR3 region has 14 residues.

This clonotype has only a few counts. CDR3 DNA: TGTGCCAGCAGCGTCGGGACTAGCGTAGCAGATACGCAGTATTTT. This codes for CASSVGTSVADTQYF. The chain links TRBV5-4 to TRBJ2-3; 10 bases fit TRBD2. CDR3 length: 15 residues. V was pared by 4 bases and J by 4 bases, with 6 bases of the junction left unmatched. Germline V CDR1 and CDR2: SGHNT, YYREEE (reference sequence).

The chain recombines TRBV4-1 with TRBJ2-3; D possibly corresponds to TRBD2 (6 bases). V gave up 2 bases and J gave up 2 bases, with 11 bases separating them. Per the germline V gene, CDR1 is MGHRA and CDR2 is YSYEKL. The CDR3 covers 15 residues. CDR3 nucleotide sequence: TGCGCCAGCAGCCAAATTAGCGGTGACACAGATACGCAGTATTTT. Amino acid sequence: CASSQISGDTDTQYF.

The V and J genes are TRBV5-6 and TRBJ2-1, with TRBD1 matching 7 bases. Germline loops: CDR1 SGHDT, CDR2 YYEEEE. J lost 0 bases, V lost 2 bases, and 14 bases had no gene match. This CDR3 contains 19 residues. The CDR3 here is CASSFKGPTQGISYNEQFF. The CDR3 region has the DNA TGTGCCAGCAGCTTTAAGGGCCCCACACAGGGGATCTCCTACAATGAGCAGTTCTTC.

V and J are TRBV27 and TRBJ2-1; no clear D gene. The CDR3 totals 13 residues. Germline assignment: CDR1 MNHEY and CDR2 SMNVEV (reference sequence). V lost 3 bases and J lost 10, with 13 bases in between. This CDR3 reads CASSFIGHWEQFF. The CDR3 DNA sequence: TGTGCCAGCAGTTTTATCGGTCATTGGGAGCAGTTCTTC.